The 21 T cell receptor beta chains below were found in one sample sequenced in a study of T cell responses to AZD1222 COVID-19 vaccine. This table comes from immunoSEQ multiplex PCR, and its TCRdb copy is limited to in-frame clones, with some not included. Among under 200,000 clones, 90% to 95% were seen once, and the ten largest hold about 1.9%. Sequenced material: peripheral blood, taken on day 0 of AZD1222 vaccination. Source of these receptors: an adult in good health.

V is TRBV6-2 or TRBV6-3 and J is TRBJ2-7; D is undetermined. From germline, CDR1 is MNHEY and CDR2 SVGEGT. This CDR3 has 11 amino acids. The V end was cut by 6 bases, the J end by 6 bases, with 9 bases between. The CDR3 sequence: CASSPAREQYF. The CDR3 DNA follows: TGTGCCAGCAGCCCCGCGCGCGAGCAGTACTTC.

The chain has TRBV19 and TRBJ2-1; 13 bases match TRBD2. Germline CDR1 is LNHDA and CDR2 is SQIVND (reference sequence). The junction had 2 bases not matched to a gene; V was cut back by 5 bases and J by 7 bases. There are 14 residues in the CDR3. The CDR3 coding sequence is TGTGCCAGTAGTCTGGGACTAGCGGGAAATGAGCAGTTCTTC. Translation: CASSLGLAGNEQFF.

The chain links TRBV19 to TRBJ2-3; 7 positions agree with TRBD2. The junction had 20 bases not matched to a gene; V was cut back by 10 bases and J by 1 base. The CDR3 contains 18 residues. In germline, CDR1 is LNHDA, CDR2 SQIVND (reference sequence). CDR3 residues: CATEREPRGVYGTDTQYF. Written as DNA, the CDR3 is TGTGCCACCGAACGAGAGCCTCGGGGGGTGTATGGCACAGATACGCAGTATTTT.

The CDR3 protein is CASMEWDRGNQPQHF. Written as DNA, the CDR3 is TGTGCCAGTATGGAGTGGGACAGGGGCAATCAGCCCCAGCATTTT. The chain links TRBV19 to TRBJ1-5; 9 bases map to TRBD1. The CDR3 loop spans 15 amino acids. Germline CDR1 LNHDA, CDR2 SQIVND (reference sequence). Trimming cost V 7 bases and J 2 bases; bases outside gene matches: 6.

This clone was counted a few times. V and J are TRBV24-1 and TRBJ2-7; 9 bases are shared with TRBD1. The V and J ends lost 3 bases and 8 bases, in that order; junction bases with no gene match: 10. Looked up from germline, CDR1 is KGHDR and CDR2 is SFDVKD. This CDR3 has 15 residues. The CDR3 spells CATSDPGTGIPKQYF. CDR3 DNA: TGTGCCACCAGTGATCCCGGGACAGGGATCCCCAAGCAGTACTTC.

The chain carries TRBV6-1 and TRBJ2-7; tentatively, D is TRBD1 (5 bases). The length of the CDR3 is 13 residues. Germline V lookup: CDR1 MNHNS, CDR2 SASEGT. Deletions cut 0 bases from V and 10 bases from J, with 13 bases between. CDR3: CASSEAPDRTQYF. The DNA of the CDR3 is TGTGCCAGCAGTGAAGCACCCGACAGAACACAGTACTTC.

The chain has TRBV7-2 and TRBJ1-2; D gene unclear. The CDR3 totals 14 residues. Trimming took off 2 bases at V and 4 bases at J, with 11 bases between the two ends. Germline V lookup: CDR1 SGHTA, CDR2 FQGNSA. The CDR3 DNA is TGTGCCAGCAGCTTATTATTGGGTGGCTATGGCTACACCTTC. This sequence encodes CASSLLLGGYGYTF. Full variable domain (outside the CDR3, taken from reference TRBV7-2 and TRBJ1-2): GAGVSQSPSNKVTEKGKDVELRCDPISGHTALYWYRQSLGQGLEFLIYFQGNSAPDKSGLPSDRFSAERTGGSVSTLTIQRTQQEDSAVYLCASSLLLGGYGYTFGSGTRLTVV.

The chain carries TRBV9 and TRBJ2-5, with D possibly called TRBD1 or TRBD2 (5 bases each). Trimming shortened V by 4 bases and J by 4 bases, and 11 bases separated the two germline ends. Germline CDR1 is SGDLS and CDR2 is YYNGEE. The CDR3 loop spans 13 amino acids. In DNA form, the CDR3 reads TGTGCCAGCAGCCCCGGGGCTCTAGAGACCCAGTACTTC. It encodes CASSPGALETQYF.

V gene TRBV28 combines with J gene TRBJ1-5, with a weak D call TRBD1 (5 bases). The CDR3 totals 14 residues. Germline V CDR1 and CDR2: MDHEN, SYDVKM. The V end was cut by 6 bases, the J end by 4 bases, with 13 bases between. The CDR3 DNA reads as TGTGCCAGCAGGCGCCCCAAGGGGAATCAGCCCCAGCATTTT. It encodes CASRRPKGNQPQHF.

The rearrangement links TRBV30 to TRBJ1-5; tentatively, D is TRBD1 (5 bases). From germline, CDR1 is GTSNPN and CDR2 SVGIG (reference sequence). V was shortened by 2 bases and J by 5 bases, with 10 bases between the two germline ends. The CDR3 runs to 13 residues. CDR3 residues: CAWSKDTDQPQHF. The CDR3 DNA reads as TGTGCCTGGAGTAAGGACACGGATCAGCCCCAGCATTTT. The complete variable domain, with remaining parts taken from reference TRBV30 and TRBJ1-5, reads SQTIHQWPATLVQPVGSPLSLECTVEGTSNPNLYWYRQAAGRGLQLLFYSVGIGQISSEVPQNLSASRPQDRQFILSSKKLLLSDSGFYLCAWSKDTDQPQHFGDGTRLSIL.

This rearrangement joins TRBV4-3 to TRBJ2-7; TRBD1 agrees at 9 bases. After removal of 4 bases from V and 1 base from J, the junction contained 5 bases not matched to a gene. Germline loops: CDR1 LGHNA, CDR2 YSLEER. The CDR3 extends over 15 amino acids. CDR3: CASSRGQGSSYEQYF. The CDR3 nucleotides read TGCGCCAGCAGCCGAGGACAGGGGTCTTCCTACGAGCAGTACTTC.

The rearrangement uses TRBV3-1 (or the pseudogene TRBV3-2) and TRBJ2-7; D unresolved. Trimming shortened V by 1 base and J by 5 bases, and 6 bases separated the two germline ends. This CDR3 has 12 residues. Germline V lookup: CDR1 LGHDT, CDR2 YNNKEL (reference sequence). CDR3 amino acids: CASSQVLHEQYF. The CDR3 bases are TGTGCCAGCAGCCAAGTTCTCCACGAGCAGTACTTC.

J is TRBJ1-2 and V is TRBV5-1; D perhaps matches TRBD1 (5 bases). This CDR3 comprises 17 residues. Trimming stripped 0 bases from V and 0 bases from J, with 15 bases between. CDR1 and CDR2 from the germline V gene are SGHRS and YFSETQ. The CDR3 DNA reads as TGCGCCAGCAGCTTGGATTCGTGGGCGGGGGCTAACTATGGCTACACCTTC. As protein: CASSLDSWAGANYGYTF.

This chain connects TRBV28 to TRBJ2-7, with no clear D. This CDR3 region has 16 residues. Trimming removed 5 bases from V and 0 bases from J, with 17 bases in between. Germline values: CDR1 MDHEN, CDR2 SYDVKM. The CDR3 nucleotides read TGTGCCAGCAGTCCAATACACTCGTATAGCTCCTACGAGCAGTACTTC. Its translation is CASSPIHSYSSYEQYF.

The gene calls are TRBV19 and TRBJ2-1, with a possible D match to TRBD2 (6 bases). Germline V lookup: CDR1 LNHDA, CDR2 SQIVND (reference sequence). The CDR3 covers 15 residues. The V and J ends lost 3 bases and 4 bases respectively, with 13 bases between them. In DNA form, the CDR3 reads TGTGCCAGTAGTATCGCCGGGAGCCCATACAATGAGCAGTTCTTC. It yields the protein CASSIAGSPYNEQFF.

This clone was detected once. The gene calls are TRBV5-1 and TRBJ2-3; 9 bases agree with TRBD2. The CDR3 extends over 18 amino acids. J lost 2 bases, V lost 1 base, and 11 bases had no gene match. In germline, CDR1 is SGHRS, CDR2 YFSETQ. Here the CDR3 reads CASSLSLLAGIHTDTQYF. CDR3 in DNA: TGCGCCAGCAGCTTGAGTCTCCTAGCGGGGATACACACAGATACGCAGTATTTT. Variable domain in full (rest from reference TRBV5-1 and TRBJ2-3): KAGVTQTPRYLIKTRGQQVTLSCSPISGHRSVSWYQQTPGQGLQFLFEYFSETQRNKGNFPGRFSGRQFSNSRSEMNVSTLELGDSALYLCASSLSLLAGIHTDTQYFGPGTRLTVL.

The CDR3 loop is CAWSPGSSNQPQHF. The CDR3, as DNA: TGTGCCTGGAGTCCAGGGAGCAGCAATCAGCCCCAGCATTTT. The J gene is TRBJ1-5, the V gene TRBV30; tentatively, D is TRBD1 (5 bases). CDR1 and CDR2 from the germline V gene are GTSNPN and SVGIG (reference sequence). The V end was cut by 2 bases, the J end by 1 base, with 9 bases between. This CDR3 region has 14 residues. The entire variable domain, with the rest obtained from reference TRBV30 and TRBJ1-5, is as follows: SQTIHQWPATLVQPVGSPLSLECTVEGTSNPNLYWYRQAAGRGLQLLFYSVGIGQISSEVPQNLSASRPQDRQFILSSKKLLLSDSGFYLCAWSPGSSNQPQHFGDGTRLSIL.

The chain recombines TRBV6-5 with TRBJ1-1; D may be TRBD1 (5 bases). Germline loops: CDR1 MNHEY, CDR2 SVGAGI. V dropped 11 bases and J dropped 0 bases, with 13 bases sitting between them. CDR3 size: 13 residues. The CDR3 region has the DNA TGTGCCTCAAAGCGAGGGGTGAACACTGAAGCTTTCTTT. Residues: CASKRGVNTEAFF.

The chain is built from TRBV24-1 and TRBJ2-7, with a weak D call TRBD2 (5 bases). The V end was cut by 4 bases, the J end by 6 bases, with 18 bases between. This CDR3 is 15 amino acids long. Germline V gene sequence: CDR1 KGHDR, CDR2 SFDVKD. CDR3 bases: TGTGCCACCAGTGACCATCGGACTTCCACTGGCGAGCAGTACTTC. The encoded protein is CATSDHRTSTGEQYF.

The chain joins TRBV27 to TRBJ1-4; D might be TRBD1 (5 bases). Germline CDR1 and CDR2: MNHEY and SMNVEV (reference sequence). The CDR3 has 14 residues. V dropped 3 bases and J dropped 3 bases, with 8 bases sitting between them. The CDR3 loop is CASSFRQPNEKLFF. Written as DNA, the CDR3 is TGTGCCAGCAGTTTTCGACAGCCTAATGAAAAACTGTTTTTT.

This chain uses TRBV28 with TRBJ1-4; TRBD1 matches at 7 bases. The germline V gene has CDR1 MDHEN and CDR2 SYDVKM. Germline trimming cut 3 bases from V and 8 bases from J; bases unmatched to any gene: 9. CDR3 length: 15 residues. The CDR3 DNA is TGTGCCAGCAGTTTTAGTAAGGGGGCGAGGGAAAAACTGTTTTTT. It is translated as CASSFSKGAREKLFF.